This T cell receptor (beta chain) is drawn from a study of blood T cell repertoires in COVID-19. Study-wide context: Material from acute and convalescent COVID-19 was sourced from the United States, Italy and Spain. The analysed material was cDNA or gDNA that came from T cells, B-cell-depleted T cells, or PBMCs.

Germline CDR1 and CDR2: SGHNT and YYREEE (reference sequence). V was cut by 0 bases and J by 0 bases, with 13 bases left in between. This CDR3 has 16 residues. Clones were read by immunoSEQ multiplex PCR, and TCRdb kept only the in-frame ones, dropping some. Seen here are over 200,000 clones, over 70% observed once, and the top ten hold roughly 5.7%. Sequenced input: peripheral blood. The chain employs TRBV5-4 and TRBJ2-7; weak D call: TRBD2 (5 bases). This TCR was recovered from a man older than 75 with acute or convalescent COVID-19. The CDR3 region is CASSLGGSLGSYEQYF. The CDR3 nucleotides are TGTGCCAGCAGCTTGGGTGGGAGCCTAGGCTCCTACGAGCAGTACTTC. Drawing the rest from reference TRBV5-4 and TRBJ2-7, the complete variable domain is ETGVTQSPTHLIKTRGQQVTLRCSSQSGHNTVSWYQQALGQGPQFIFQYYREEENGRGNFPPRFSGLQFPNYSSELNVNALELDDSALYLCASSLGGSLGSYEQYFGPGTRLTVT.